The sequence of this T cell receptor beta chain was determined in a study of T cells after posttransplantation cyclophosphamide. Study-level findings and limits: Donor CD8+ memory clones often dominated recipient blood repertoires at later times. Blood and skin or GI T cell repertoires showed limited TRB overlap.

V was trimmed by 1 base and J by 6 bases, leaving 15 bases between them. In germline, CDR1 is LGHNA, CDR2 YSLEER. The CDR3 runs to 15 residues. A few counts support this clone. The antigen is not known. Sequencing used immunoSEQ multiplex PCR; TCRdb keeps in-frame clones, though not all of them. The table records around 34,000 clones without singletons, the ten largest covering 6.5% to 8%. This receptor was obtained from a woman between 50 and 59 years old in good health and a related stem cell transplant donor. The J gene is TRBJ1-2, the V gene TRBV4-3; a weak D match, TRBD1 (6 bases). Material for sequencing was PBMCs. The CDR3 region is CASSQAWGQVDGYTF. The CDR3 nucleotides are TGCGCCAGCAGCCAAGCCTGGGGGCAAGTGGATGGCTACACCTTC.